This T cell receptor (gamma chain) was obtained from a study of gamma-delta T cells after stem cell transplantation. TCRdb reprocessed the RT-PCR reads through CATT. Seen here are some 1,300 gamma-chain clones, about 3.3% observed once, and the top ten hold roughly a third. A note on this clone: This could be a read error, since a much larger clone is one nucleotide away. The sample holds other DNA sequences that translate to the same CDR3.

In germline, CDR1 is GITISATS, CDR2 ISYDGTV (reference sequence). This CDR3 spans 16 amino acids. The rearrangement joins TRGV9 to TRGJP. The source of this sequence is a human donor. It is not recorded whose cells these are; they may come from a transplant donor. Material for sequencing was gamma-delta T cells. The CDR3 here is CALWEHQELGKKIKVF. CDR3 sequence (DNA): TGTGCCTTGTGGGAGCACCAAGAGCTGGGCAAAAAAATCAAGGTATTT.